The clone carrying this T cell receptor beta chain was found many times. Antigen: not known. CDR3 size: 13 residues. Looked up from germline, CDR1 is SQVTM and CDR2 is ANQGSEA. V shed 4 bases and J shed 6 bases, with 13 bases lying between them. Combining a sample-barcoded 5' primer with a J-beta primer mix, a second PCR ran for about 7 to 11 cycles. Every cDNA was tagged by a template-switch adaptor with 12 random nucleotides. TCRdb called the 5' RACE reads again in MiXCR, with one record for every CDR3 protein. Of under 950,000 distinct CDR3 sequences detected, 22% appear once; the ten largest clones hold less than 25%. These data belong to a study of blood T cells in healthy people across ages. Study-level points and caveats: The long-lived group displayed more naive CD4+ cells, plus higher diversity, than the aged donors did. A strong correlation was found between TCR beta diversity and the percentage of naive T cells. A roughly linear fall in TCR beta diversity per million T cells was seen with increasing age.

The source is a man between 70 and 80 years old in good health. This chain links TRBV29-1 with TRBJ1-5, with D maybe TRBD1 (5 bases). The sample taken for sequencing was blood. The CDR3 DNA sequence: TGCAGCGTTGTTCCGGGGCGAGGTCAGCCCCAGCATTTT. Translation: CSVVPGRGQPQHF. Full variable domain (outside the CDR3, taken from reference TRBV29-1 and TRBJ1-5): SAVISQKPSRDICQRGTSLTIQCQVDSQVTMMFWYRQQPGQSLTLIATANQGSEATYESGFVIDKFPISRPNLTFSTLTVSNMSPEDSSIYLCSVVPGRGQPQHFGDGTRLSIL.